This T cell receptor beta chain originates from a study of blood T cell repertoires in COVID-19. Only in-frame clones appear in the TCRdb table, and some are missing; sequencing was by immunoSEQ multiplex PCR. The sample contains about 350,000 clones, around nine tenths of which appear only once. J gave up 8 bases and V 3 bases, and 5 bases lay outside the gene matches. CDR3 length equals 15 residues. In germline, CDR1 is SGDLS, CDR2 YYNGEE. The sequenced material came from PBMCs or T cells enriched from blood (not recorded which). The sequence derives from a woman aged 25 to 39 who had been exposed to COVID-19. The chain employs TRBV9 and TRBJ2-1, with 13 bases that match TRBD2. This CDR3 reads CASSALAGGGDEQFF. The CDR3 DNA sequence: TGTGCCAGCAGCGCACTAGCGGGAGGGGGCGATGAGCAGTTCTTC.